One TCR beta chain is described in this entry. What it binds is not known. The data belong to a study of cytomegalovirus exposure and HLA in healthy donors. Regarding the study as a whole: Earlier analysis looked at TCR beta V segments, and most were productive about 90% or about 30% of the time. Among the sequence variants, a highly shared cluster was likely an artifact of sequencing.

From germline, CDR1 is SQVTM and CDR2 ANQGSEA. This CDR3 contains 18 residues. J was trimmed by 1 base and V by 5 bases; bases with no gene match: 12. Amplification used 60 Vbeta primers and 13 Jbeta primers. Method: immunoSEQ multiplex PCR; TCRdb's copy keeps in-frame clones and lacks some. The profile shows 150,000 to 200,000 clones, 81% of them singletons. Sequencing input: PBMCs. V and J are TRBV29-1 and TRBJ2-1; 12 bases are a match to TRBD2. The sequence came from a man between 45 and 60 years old in good health and CMV-seropositive. CDR3 DNA: TGCAGCGTTCGACTAGCGGGAGACCCCCAGGCATCCTACAATGAGCAGTTCTTC. It encodes CSVRLAGDPQASYNEQFF.